These 29 T cell receptor beta chains came from one sample sequenced in a study of blood T cell repertoires in COVID-19. TCRdb's copy holds only in-frame clones and misses some; the assay was immunoSEQ multiplex PCR. This table holds roughly 100,000 clones, over 80% found once. The sequenced sample consisted of peripheral blood. The receptors derive from a man aged 45-60 years with acute or convalescent COVID-19.

The sample holds one count of this clone. The chain links TRBV18 to TRBJ2-7; TRBD1 agrees at 9 bases. Unmatched junction bases numbered 7, after V lost 1 base and J lost 0 bases. Germline CDR1 and CDR2: KGHSH and LQKENI. The CDR3 loop spans 17 amino acids. The CDR3 bases are TGTGCCAGCTCACCACTCGGGACAGGGCTACGCTCCTACGAGCAGTACTTC. It specifies CASSPLGTGLRSYEQYF.

This chain uses TRBV21-1 with TRBJ2-1; the DNA was not compared with TRBD1, the D call given in the table. TRBV21-1 is a recognized pseudogene. The CDR3 is 14 amino acids. The CDR3 region has the DNA TGTGCCAGCTCCGACAGGAGAAGGTGGAATGAGCAGTTCTTC. It yields the protein CASSDRRRWNEQFF.

The rearrangement joins TRBV10-3 to TRBJ2-7, with a weak D call TRBD1 (5 bases). CDR3 length equals 13 residues. V lost 4 bases to trimming and J lost 0 bases, with 7 bases between them. The germline V gene encodes CDR1 ENHRY and CDR2 SYGVKD. The CDR3 here is CAISVRVSYEQYF. The DNA of the CDR3 is TGTGCCATCAGTGTCAGGGTCTCCTACGAGCAGTACTTC.

This clone occurred a few times. This same CDR3 is encoded by further DNA sequences in the sample. The chain combines TRBV15 with TRBJ1-1; no definite D call. From germline, CDR1 is LNHNV and CDR2 YYDKDF (reference sequence). This CDR3 has 13 residues. Trimming removed 1 base from V and 6 bases from J, with 9 bases in between. The CDR3 sequence is CATSRGRAAEAFF. As DNA, the CDR3 is TGTGCCACCAGCAGAGGGCGGGCGGCTGAAGCTTTCTTT.

This clone was counted only a few times. The V call is TRBV30, the J call TRBJ2-2; the D gene is possibly TRBD2 (7 bases). The CDR3 runs to 18 residues. The ends were cut back, 4 bases at V and 4 bases at J, with 25 bases in the middle. CDR1 is GTSNPN and CDR2 is SVGIG in the germline V gene (reference sequence). The CDR3 nucleotides are TGTGCCTGGAACAACCCCCGAGGGGGGGCGCTCGCCACCGGGGAGCTGTTTTTT. Amino acid sequence: CAWNNPRGGALATGELFF.

In this sample, this clone turned up a few times. The chain employs TRBV2 and TRBJ2-7; 8 bases are a match to TRBD1. J lost 4 bases, V lost 4 bases, and 0 bases had no gene match. The CDR3 extends over 12 amino acids. Germline lookup yields CDR1 SNHLY and CDR2 FYNNEI. The CDR3 spells CASSGQGYEQYF. The CDR3 nucleotides are TGTGCCAGCAGTGGACAGGGGTACGAGCAGTACTTC.

V gene TRBV27 combines with J gene TRBJ2-5, with TRBD2 identical over 10 bases. CDR1 MNHEY and CDR2 SMNVEV come from the germline V gene (reference sequence). V shed 3 bases, J shed 7 bases, and the junction held 5 bases outside the gene matches. The CDR3 runs 14 residues. The CDR3 DNA follows: TGTGCCAGCAGTTTTTCTAGCGGGAGCTTGACCCAGTACTTC. This codes for CASSFSSGSLTQYF.

This sequence joins TRBV4-1 and TRBJ2-5, with 8 positions matching TRBD2. Germline V gene sequence: CDR1 MGHRA, CDR2 YSYEKL. This CDR3 comprises 13 residues. V was pared by 6 bases and J by 5 bases, with 5 bases of the junction left unmatched. CDR3 amino acids: CASRKGLGETQYF. For the CDR3, the DNA is TGCGCCAGCAGGAAGGGACTAGGGGAGACCCAGTACTTC.

The chain has TRBV19 and TRBJ1-5; D unclear. Trimming removed 3 bases from V and 7 bases from J, with 13 bases in between. CDR3 length: 14 residues. Per the germline V gene, CDR1 is LNHDA and CDR2 is SQIVND (reference sequence). CDR3 in amino acids: CASSIEVRGQPQHF. DNA of the CDR3: TGTGCCAGTAGTATCGAGGTAAGAGGACAGCCCCAGCATTTT.

The chain links TRBV5-1 to TRBJ2-7; the D gene is possibly TRBD2 (6 bases). This CDR3 has 13 residues. V lost 0 bases and J 3 bases, leaving 7 bases between the germline ends. Germline CDR1 reads SGHRS; CDR2 reads YFSETQ. CDR3 residues: CASSLDGSYEQYF. CDR3 nucleotides: TGCGCCAGCAGCTTGGACGGGAGCTACGAGCAGTACTTC.

This chain uses TRBV24-1 with TRBJ2-7; TRBD1 matches 7 bases. CDR1 is KGHDR and CDR2 is SFDVKD in the germline V gene. The CDR3 is made up of 14 amino acids. The ends lost 2 bases at V and 7 bases at J; junction bases unmatched: 7. This chain's CDR3 is CATSDSRTGEEQYF. The CDR3 coding sequence is TGTGCCACCAGTGATTCCCGGACAGGAGAAGAGCAGTACTTC.

CDR3 loop: CASSEFGTGAEAFF. The CDR3 DNA follows: TGTGCCAGCAGTGAATTTGGGACAGGGGCTGAAGCTTTCTTT. This sequence joins TRBV2 and TRBJ1-1; TRBD1 aligns across 10 bases. CDR3 length: 14 residues. Germline V gene lookup returns CDR1 SNHLY and CDR2 FYNNEI. V was clipped by 2 bases and J by 6 bases; unmatched bases: 3.

The rearrangement links TRBV15 to TRBJ2-1; 10 bases fit TRBD2. V trimming: 0 bases; J trimming: 6 bases; junction bases outside the gene matches: 11. Per the germline V gene, CDR1 is LNHNV and CDR2 is YYDKDF (reference sequence). This CDR3 has 18 residues. The CDR3 DNA sequence: TGTGCCACCAGCAGAGAGGGGCGGCTAGCGGGAGTACTCAATGAGCAGTTCTTC. This encodes CATSREGRLAGVLNEQFF.

The chain recombines TRBV24-1 with TRBJ2-7; TRBD1 matches at 8 bases. The CDR3 sequence is 13 residues long. The V and J ends lost 3 bases and 3 bases, in that order; junction bases with no gene match: 0. CDR1 is KGHDR, CDR2 SFDVKD, per germline. The CDR3 nucleotides read TGTGCCACCAGTGATGGACAGGGCTACGAGCAGTACTTC. It is translated as CATSDGQGYEQYF.

The chain joins TRBV24-1 to TRBJ2-1; D perhaps matches TRBD2 (6 bases). The CDR3 consists of 16 residues. Between the trimmed V and J ends, which lost 6 bases and 0 bases, there was a span of 14 bases. Germline CDR1 is KGHDR and CDR2 is SFDVKD. DNA of the CDR3: TGTGCCACCAGTTCTCGGGGGTGGAGCTCCTACAATGAGCAGTTCTTC. It specifies CATSSRGWSSYNEQFF.

The chain joins TRBV11-2 to TRBJ2-1; 10 nucleotides align to TRBD1. CDR1 is SGHAT, CDR2 FQNNGV, per germline. The ends lost 2 bases at V and 4 bases at J; junction bases unmatched: 2. The CDR3 is 15 residues long. The CDR3 bases are TGTGCCAGCAGCTTATGGGGACAGGGGTACAATGAGCAGTTCTTC. Amino acids: CASSLWGQGYNEQFF.

The chain is built from TRBV28 and TRBJ1-2; D is possibly TRBD1 (5 bases). The V end was cut by 1 base, the J end by 5 bases, with 11 bases between. The CDR3 contains 14 residues. The germline V gene has CDR1 MDHEN and CDR2 SYDVKM. CDR3 nucleotides: TGTGCCAGCAGTTTATCCCTAGGGGATTATGGCTACACCTTC. It is translated as CASSLSLGDYGYTF.

V gene TRBV11-3 combines with J gene TRBJ1-6; 7 nucleotides align to TRBD1. The ends lost 4 bases at V and 10 bases at J; junction bases unmatched: 13. The CDR3 extends over 16 amino acids. From germline, CDR1 is SGHNT and CDR2 YENEEA. The CDR3 protein is CASSSGTAGTYSPLHF. In DNA form, the CDR3 reads TGTGCCAGCAGCTCCGGGACAGCCGGCACATACTCACCCCTCCACTTT.

The V call is TRBV9, the J call TRBJ2-1, with TRBD2 identical over 11 bases. The junction had 7 bases not matched to a gene; V was cut back by 3 bases and J by 8 bases. Germline lookup yields CDR1 SGDLS and CDR2 YYNGEE. The CDR3 spans 15 residues. CDR3 sequence (DNA): TGTGCCAGCAGCGGTAGCGGGAGGGCCACCGATGAGCAGTTCTTC. As protein: CASSGSGRATDEQFF.

The chain combines TRBV21-1 with TRBJ2-1; TRBD2 is the table's D call, not checked against the DNA. TRBV21-1 is tagged as a pseudogene. The CDR3 extends over 15 amino acids. The CDR3 sequence is CASSKEGRTRGEQFF. CDR3 coding DNA: TGTGCCAGCAGCAAAGAGGGCAGGACTCGGGGTGAGCAGTTCTTC.

This clone was observed a single time. The sample carries other DNA sequences with the same CDR3. This chain uses TRBV27 with TRBJ1-6; 7 nucleotides line up with TRBD1. CDR1 and CDR2 from the germline V gene are MNHEY and SMNVEV (reference sequence). This CDR3 has 12 residues. V was pared by 6 bases and J by 7 bases, with 0 bases of the junction left unmatched. For the CDR3, the DNA is TGTGCCAGCAGCAGGGGGAATTCACCCCTCCACTTT. This encodes CASSRGNSPLHF.

The chain carries TRBV24-1 and TRBJ2-5; 9 bases are shared with TRBD1. This CDR3 has 14 amino acids. Germline V CDR1 and CDR2: KGHDR, SFDVKD. V gave up 7 bases and J gave up 2 bases; unmatched junction bases: 4. For the CDR3, the DNA is TGTGCCACCAGCTCGACAGGGGGGCAAGAGACCCAGTACTTC. It specifies CATSSTGGQETQYF.

V usage is TRBV5-4 and J usage is TRBJ2-3, with TRBD2 matching 12 bases. Germline assignment: CDR1 SGHNT and CDR2 YYREEE (reference sequence). CDR3 length equals 16 residues. Losses at the gene ends were 4 bases for V and 8 bases for J; bases not matched to a gene: 11. CDR3 nucleotide sequence: TGTGCCAGCAGCCCGACTAGCGGGAGTTCAAGTGGTACGCAGTATTTT. Its translation: CASSPTSGSSSGTQYF.

The CDR3 is CASTAGTGGAYEQYF. The DNA of the CDR3 is TGTGCCAGTACCGCCGGGACAGGGGGCGCGTACGAGCAGTACTTC. This rearrangement joins TRBV19 to TRBJ2-7, with 12 bases fitting TRBD1. This CDR3 is built from 15 residues. V shed 7 bases and J 4 bases; nucleotides not matched to a gene: 8. Germline lookup yields CDR1 LNHDA and CDR2 SQIVND (reference sequence).

V usage is TRBV2 and J usage is TRBJ2-6; no clear D gene. The germline gives CDR1 SNHLY, CDR2 FYNNEI. V gave up 7 bases and J gave up 0 bases, with 10 bases separating them. The CDR3 runs to 15 residues. The CDR3 protein is CASTESISGANVLTF. DNA of the CDR3: TGTGCCAGCACTGAGTCAATCTCTGGGGCCAACGTCCTGACTTTC. Supplemented by reference TRBV2 and TRBJ2-6, the full variable domain reads EPEVTQTPSHQVTQMGQEVILRCVPISNHLYFYWYRQILGQKVEFLVSFYNNEISEKSEIFDDQFSVERPDGSNFTLKIRSTKLEDSAMYFCASTESISGANVLTFGAGSRLTVL.

This clone was counted once. The genes are TRBV9 and TRBJ2-1; 7 bases are a match to TRBD2. Germline V CDR1 and CDR2: SGDLS, YYNGEE. The CDR3 loop spans 14 amino acids. V lost 7 bases, J lost 9 bases, and 13 bases stayed unmatched. The CDR3, as DNA: TGTGCCAGCGAGCGCGGGGAGGGGCTGGGTGAGCAGTTCTTC. It yields the protein CASERGEGLGEQFF.

This clone was seen a single time. This chain uses TRBV10-2 with TRBJ1-5, with no clear D. V lost 6 bases to trimming and J lost 4 bases, with 16 bases between them. CDR3 length equals 15 residues. In germline, CDR1 is WSHSY, CDR2 SAAADI. In nucleotides, the CDR3 is TGCGCCAGCAGGCGGTCCCCGGAGGTTAATCAGCCCCAGCATTTT. Translating gives CASRRSPEVNQPQHF.

The chain recombines TRBV2 with TRBJ2-1; 7 nucleotides line up with TRBD2. V gave up 2 bases and J gave up 1 base; unmatched junction bases: 5. The germline CDR1 and CDR2 sequences are SNHLY and FYNNEI. This CDR3 spans 16 amino acids. The CDR3 DNA reads as TGTGCCAGCAGTGAACATGCGGGAGCGTCCTACAATGAGCAGTTCTTC. Translation: CASSEHAGASYNEQFF.

V usage is TRBV2 and J usage is TRBJ1-5; maybe TRBD1 (5 bases). The germline V gene has CDR1 SNHLY and CDR2 FYNNEI. V dropped 7 bases and J dropped 0 bases, with 13 bases sitting between them. CDR3 size: 15 residues. In nucleotides, the CDR3 is TGTGCCAGCACCCTGGGGGGGAATAGCAATCAGCCCCAGCATTTT. The encoded protein is CASTLGGNSNQPQHF. The complete variable domain, with remaining parts taken from reference TRBV2 and TRBJ1-5, reads EPEVTQTPSHQVTQMGQEVILRCVPISNHLYFYWYRQILGQKVEFLVSFYNNEISEKSEIFDDQFSVERPDGSNFTLKIRSTKLEDSAMYFCASTLGGNSNQPQHFGDGTRLSIL.